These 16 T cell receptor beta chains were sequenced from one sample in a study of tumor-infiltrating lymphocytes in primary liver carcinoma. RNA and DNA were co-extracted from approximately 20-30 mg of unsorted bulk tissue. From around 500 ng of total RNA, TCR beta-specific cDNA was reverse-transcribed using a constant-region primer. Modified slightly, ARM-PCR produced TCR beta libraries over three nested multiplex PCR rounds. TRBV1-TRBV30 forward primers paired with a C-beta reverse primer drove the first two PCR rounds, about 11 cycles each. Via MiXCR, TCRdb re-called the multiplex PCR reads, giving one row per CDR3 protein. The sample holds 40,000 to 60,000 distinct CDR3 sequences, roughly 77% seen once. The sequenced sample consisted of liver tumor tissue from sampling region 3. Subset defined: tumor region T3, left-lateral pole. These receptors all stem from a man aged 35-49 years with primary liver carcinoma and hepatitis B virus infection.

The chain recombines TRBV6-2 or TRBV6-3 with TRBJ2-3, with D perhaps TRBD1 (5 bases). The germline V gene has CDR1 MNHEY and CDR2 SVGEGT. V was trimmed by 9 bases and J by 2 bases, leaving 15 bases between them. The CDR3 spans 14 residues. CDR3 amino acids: CARGETAPTDTQYF. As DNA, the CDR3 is TGTGCCAGAGGTGAGACAGCCCCCACAGATACGCAGTATTTT.

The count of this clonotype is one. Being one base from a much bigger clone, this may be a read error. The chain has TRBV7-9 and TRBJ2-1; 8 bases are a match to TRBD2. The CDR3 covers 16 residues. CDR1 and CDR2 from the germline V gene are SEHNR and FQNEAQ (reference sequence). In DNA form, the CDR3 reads TGTGCCAGCAGACCCTCTAGCGGGCCCGCCTACAATGAGCAGTCCTTC. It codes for CASRPSSGPAYNEQSF.

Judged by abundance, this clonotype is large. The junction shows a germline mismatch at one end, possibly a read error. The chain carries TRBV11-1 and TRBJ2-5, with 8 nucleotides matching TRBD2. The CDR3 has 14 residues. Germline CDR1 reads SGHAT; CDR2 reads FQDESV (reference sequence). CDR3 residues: CASSAGGPQGTQYF. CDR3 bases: TGTGCCAGCAGCGCGGGGGGACCTCAAGGGACCCAGTACTTC.

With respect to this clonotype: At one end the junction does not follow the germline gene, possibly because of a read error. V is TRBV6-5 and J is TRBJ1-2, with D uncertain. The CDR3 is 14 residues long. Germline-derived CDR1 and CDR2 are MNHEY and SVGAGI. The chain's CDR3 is CVSSCGRAVYGYTF. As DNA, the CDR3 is TGTGTCAGCAGTTGCGGTCGGGCAGTCTATGGCTACACCTTC.

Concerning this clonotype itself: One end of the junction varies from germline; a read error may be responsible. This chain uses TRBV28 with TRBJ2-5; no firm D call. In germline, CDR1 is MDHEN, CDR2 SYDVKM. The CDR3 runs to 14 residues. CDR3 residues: CACSFGTVHETQYF. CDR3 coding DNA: TGTGCCTGCAGTTTCGGTACAGTCCATGAGACCCAGTACTTC.

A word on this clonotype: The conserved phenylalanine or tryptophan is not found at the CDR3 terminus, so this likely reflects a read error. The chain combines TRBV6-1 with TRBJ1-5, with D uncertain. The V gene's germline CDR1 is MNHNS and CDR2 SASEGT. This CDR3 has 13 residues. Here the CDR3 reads CVSSRWGGQPQHL. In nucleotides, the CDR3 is TGTGTCAGCAGTAGGTGGGGAGGTCAGCCCCAGCATTTG.

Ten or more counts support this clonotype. CDR3 in amino acids: CASSISWRDNEQFF. CDR3 in DNA: TGTGCCAGTAGTATAAGTTGGAGGGACAATGAGCAGTTCTTC. The chain carries TRBV19 and TRBJ2-1; D possibly corresponds to TRBD2 (6 bases). The CDR3 sequence is 14 residues long. Germline lookup yields CDR1 LNHDA and CDR2 SQIVND (reference sequence). Trimming cost V 2 bases and J 5 bases, with 10 bases left between them.

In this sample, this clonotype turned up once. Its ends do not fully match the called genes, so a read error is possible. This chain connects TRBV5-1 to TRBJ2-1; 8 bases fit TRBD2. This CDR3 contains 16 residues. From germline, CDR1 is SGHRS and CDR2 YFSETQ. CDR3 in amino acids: CASSLILAVSYNEQSF. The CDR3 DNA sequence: TGCGCCAGCAGCTTGATACTAGCGGTCTCCTATAATGAGCAGTCCTTC. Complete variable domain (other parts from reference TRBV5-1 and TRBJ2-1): KAGVTQTPRYLIKTRGQQVTLSCSPISGHRSVSWYQQTPGQGLQFLFEYFSETQRNKGNFPGRFSGRQFSNSRSEMNVSTLELGDSALYLCASSLILAVSYNEQSFGPGTRLTVL.

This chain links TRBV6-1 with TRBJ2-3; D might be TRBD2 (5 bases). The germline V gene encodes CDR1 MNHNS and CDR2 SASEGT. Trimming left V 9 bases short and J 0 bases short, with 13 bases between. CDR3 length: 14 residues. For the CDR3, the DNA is TGTGCCAGTAAGAGTAGAGGGAGCACAGATACGCAGTATTTT. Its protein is CASKSRGSTDTQYF.

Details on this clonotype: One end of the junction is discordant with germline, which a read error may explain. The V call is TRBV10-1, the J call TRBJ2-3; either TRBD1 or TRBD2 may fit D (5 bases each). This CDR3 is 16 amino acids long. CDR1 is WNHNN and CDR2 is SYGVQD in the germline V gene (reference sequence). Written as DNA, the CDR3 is TGCGCCAGCAGTGACTCGAGGGAGTCCCTGACAGATACGCACTATTTT. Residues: CASSDSRESLTDTHYF.

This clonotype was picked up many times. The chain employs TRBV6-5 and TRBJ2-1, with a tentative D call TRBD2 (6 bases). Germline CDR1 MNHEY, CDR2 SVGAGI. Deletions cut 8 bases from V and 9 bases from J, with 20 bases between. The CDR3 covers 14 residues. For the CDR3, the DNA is TGTGCCAGCTATGAGCTGGAGGGCATAGGTGAGCAGTTCTTC. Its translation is CASYELEGIGEQFF.

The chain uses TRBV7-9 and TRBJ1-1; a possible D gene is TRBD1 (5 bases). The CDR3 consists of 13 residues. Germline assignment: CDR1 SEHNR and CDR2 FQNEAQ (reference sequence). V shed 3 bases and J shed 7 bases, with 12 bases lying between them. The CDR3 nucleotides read TGTGCCAGCAGCTTGGGCCCTGGGGGTGAAGCTTTCTTT. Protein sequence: CASSLGPGGEAFF.

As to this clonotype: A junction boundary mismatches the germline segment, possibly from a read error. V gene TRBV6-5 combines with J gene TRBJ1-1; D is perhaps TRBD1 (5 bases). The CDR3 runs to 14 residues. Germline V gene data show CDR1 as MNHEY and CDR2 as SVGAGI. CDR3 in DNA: TGTGCAAGCAGTTACGGAGGGGTGAACACTGAAGCTCTCTTT. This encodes CASSYGGVNTEALF.

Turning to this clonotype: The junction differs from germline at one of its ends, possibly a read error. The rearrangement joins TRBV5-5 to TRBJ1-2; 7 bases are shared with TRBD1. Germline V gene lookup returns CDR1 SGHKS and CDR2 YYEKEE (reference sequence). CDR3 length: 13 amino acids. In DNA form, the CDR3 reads TGTGCCAACAGCTTGGGACAGTTCTATGGCCACACCTTC. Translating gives CANSLGQFYGHTF.

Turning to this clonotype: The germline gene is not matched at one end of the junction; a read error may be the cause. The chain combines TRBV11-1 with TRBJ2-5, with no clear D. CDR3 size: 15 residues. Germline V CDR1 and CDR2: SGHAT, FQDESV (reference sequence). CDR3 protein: CASCLEARPQKIQYF. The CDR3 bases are TGTGCCAGCTGCTTAGAGGCGAGGCCCCAAAAGATCCAGTACTTC.

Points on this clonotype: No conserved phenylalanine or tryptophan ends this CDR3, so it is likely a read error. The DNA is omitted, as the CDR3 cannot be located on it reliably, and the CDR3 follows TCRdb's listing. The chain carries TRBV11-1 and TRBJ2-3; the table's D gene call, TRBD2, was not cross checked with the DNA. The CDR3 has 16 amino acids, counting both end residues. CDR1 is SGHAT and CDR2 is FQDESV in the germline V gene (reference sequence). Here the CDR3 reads CASNKGLAVSTDMQYI.